Presented here are 6 T cell receptor beta chains from one specimen sequenced in a study of T cells in Graves' hyperthyroidism and ophthalmopathy. TCR beta CDR3 sequences were amplified from RNA transcripts. In the first-round RT-PCR of the TCR CDR3, the HTBI primer set was used. MiXCR was run by TCRdb on the multiplex PCR reads, yielding one entry per CDR3 protein. The sample holds about 700,000 distinct CDR3 sequences, approximately 15% seen once. Material: blood. The receptors come from a young woman with Graves' hyperthyroidism.

This clonotype was detected only a few times. The chain carries TRBV6-2 or TRBV6-3 and TRBJ1-1; 8 bases line up with TRBD1. CDR1 is MNHEY, CDR2 SVGEGT, per germline. The CDR3 loop spans 15 amino acids. The V gene end was trimmed by 3 bases and the J gene end by 1 base; junction bases not matched to a gene: 4. As DNA, the CDR3 is TGTGCCAGCAGTTATAGGACAGGGACGAACACTGAAGCTTTCTTT. Translated, it gives CASSYRTGTNTEAFF.

This clonotype was counted at least ten times. V usage is TRBV28 and J usage is TRBJ1-1, with D unresolved. The V end was cut by 5 bases, the J end by 7 bases, with 17 bases between. Germline values: CDR1 MDHEN, CDR2 SYDVKM. The CDR3 length is 14 residues. The CDR3 bases are TGTGCCAGCAGTCCACCGGGTCCCTATGGTGAAGCTTTCTTT. It encodes CASSPPGPYGEAFF.

This clonotype came up many times. This chain joins TRBV11-2 and TRBJ1-2, with D uncertain. CDR1 and CDR2 from the germline V gene are SGHAT and FQNNGV. The V end was cut by 4 bases, the J end by 2 bases, with 26 bases between. CDR3 length: 19 amino acids. The CDR3 spells CASSSPYTDSVTTNYGYTF. The CDR3, as DNA: TGTGCCAGCAGCTCCCCATACACGGACTCCGTTACCACAAACTATGGCTACACCTTC. Variable domain in full (rest from reference TRBV11-2 and TRBJ1-2): EAGVAQSPRYKIIEKRQSVAFWCNPISGHATLYWYQQILGQGPKLLIQFQNNGVVDDSQLPKDRFSAERLKGVDSTLKIQPAKLEDSAVYLCASSSPYTDSVTTNYGYTFGSGTRLTVV.

The sample holds many counts of this clonotype. The rearrangement joins TRBV24-1 to TRBJ2-2; no definite D call. Germline-derived CDR1 and CDR2 are KGHDR and SFDVKD. Deletions cut 10 bases from V and 7 bases from J, with 18 bases between. The CDR3 runs to 14 residues. The CDR3 loop reads CATKGYTLNGELFF. In nucleotides, the CDR3 is TGTGCCACAAAGGGTTACACCCTCAACGGGGAGCTGTTTTTT.

This clonotype was observed at least ten times. The V gene is TRBV15, the J gene TRBJ2-3, with 9 bases identical to TRBD1. The CDR3 loop spans 16 amino acids. Per germline, CDR1 LNHNV and CDR2 YYDKDF (reference sequence). V shed 5 bases and J 3 bases; nucleotides not matched to a gene: 9. The DNA of the CDR3 is TGTGCCACCAGCGTTGACAGGGGGGCGGGAACAGATACGCAGTATTTT. Translated, it gives CATSVDRGAGTDTQYF.

This clonotype has only a few counts. A much bigger clone sits one base away, suggesting this may be a read error. The chain carries TRBV6-2 or TRBV6-3 and TRBJ2-3; 10 nucleotides agree with TRBD2. V lost 7 bases to trimming and J lost 2 bases; unmatched junction nucleotides: 9. Germline V gives CDR1 MNHEY, CDR2 SVGEGT. The CDR3 has 16 amino acids. The CDR3 nucleotides read TGTGCCAGCAACTCGGGACTAGCGAGATACACAGATACGCAGTATTTT. Its protein product is CASNSGLARYTDTQYF.